The entry that follows covers one T cell receptor (beta chain) sequence. This clonotype has a count of ten or more. Its target antigen remains unknown. There are no base qualities to consult, and no much larger clone falls within one base. Hyperthyroidism was considered stable if no progression to ophthalmopathy occurred within 18 months of follow-up. Hyperthyroidism patients were newly diagnosed, were aged 18 to 65 years, and had a disease duration under 2 months. Anyone with other autoimmune diseases, uncontrolled infections, pregnancy or lactation was excluded from the study. Diagnosis relied on clinical symptoms, serum thyroxine, TRAb, thyroid ultrasound and orbital computed tomography. PBMCs were isolated from more than 8 ml of fresh peripheral blood by Ficoll-Paque density gradient centrifugation. Trizol reagent was used to extract the total RNA, and its quality was then checked on an Agilent 2100 Bioanalyzer.

For repertoire sequencing, the TCR beta CDR3 regions were amplified from RNA transcripts. The first round was an RT-PCR using HTBI primers with the Qiagen OneStep RT-PCR kit, and this first round was followed by a second-round multiplex PCR, then size selection and purification. Libraries were sequenced paired-end with 100 bp reads on an Illumina HiSeq2000. From the authors' description of their analysis: SOAPnuke was used to process the reads, throwing out any read that had adapters, had uncalled bases, had a mean Phred below 15, or lacked an exact constant-primer or identifier match. COPE v1.2.5 was used to merge high-quality paired reads. Each unique nucleotide sequence was defined as a clonotype, and clonotypes were aligned to IMGT TRB V, D and J references with MiTCR v1.1. The analysis was limited to V-J combinations with a frequency above 0.0001, which together covered roughly 99% of the repertoires. For each V-J combination, a TCR clonal expansion and chaos score was defined as the ratio of F50 clonal expansion to chaos observed in the TCRdist matrix. Welch's t-statistics and random forest were used to reduce features to about a dozen V-J combinations, which were fed into a naive Bayes classifier. The Morisita-Horn index was used to measure how similar the thyroid and blood repertoires were. Using fastp at Q25 and MiXCR, TCRdb reprocessed the public reads and kept productive beta chains. When rows share a CDR3 protein, they turn into one entry using the most common DNA and genes. The V and J calls shown here were made by TCRdb, not taken from the authors' results. The sample yields a few hundred thousand distinct CDR3 sequences; roughly a sixth were counted once. The ten largest make up 2.4% of the sample.

The data were taken from a study of Graves' ophthalmopathy and Graves' hyperthyroidism (dated by TCRdb to the late 2010s). Study-level background: Peripheral blood was collected at initial diagnosis, before any treatment. To tell Graves' ophthalmopathy apart from Graves' hyperthyroidism, and to predict which patients would progress to ophthalmopathy, the study relied on TCR beta repertoire signatures. In total, under 150 blood samples were TCR-sequenced: approximately 40 ophthalmopathy, under 80 hyperthyroidism and around 17 hyperthyroidism-to-ophthalmopathy patients. To explore V-J signatures that separate ophthalmopathy from hyperthyroidism, a discovery set of about a hundred patients was enrolled, consisting of more than 40 with ophthalmopathy and approximately 57 with stable hyperthyroidism. An independent validation cohort comprised roughly 20 hyperthyroidism patients and about 16 patients who later progressed from hyperthyroidism to ophthalmopathy. In more than five hyperthyroidism patients, the T-cell repertoires found in thyroid tissue were compared with those found in blood. After sampling, hyperthyroidism patients received methimazole starting at 30 mg daily, and ophthalmopathy patients received high-dose intravenous methylprednisolone.

General study outcomes and caveats: No statistical method was used to predetermine the sample size, and group allocation was not hidden from the investigators. In validation, the model predicted ophthalmopathy progression with about 64% sensitivity and roughly 78% specificity; roughly 12 predicted patients were CT-confirmed with GO in a median of 6.5 months. Among expanded thyroid clonotypes with frequency above 0.001, most also showed up in blood, which suggests that blood repertoires may reflect the thyroid immune response. In cross-validation, the 13-signature model distinguished ophthalmopathy from stable hyperthyroidism with approximately 90% sensitivity and around 82% specificity, and in the test set the corresponding values were roughly 80% and 76%.

CDR1 GTSNPN and CDR2 SVGIG are derived from the germline V gene (reference sequence). CDR3 length: 12 amino acids, cysteine to phenylalanine. Only CDR3 DNA remains: 36 bases, in frame from the first base. V is clipped by 0 bases and J by 2 bases, and the sequence between their germline boundaries is 4 bases long. The TCR comes from an adult woman with stable Graves' hyperthyroidism. The source material was peripheral blood. The receptor chain draws on TRBV30 and TRBJ1-1; the D gene is unclear. CDR3 loop: CAWSVYNTEAFF. The DNA sequence follows: TGTGCCTGGAGTGTGTACAACACTGAAGCTTTCTTT.